The next 30 T cell receptor beta chains were all read from a single sample in a study of T cells in Graves' hyperthyroidism and ophthalmopathy. TCR beta CDR3 sequences were amplified from RNA transcripts. HTBI primers were employed in a first-round RT-PCR of the TCR CDR3. TCRdb re-derived calls from the multiplex PCR reads in MiXCR, one entry per CDR3 protein. Of hundreds of thousands of distinct CDR3 sequences listed, around 22% are singletons. What was sequenced was blood. These receptors all come from a woman aged 30 to 39 with Graves' ophthalmopathy.

This clonotype was seen at least ten times. A single base separates this from a much larger clone, so it may be a read error. The genes are TRBV12-3 or TRBV12-4 and TRBJ1-5; D remains unclear. V was cut by 2 bases and J by 6 bases, with 5 bases left in between. The CDR3 spans 12 residues. The CDR3 is CASSLPVQPQHF. CDR3 sequence (DNA): TGTGCCAGCAGTTTACCAGTTCAGCCCCAGCATTTT.

This clonotype was detected only once. V gene TRBV28 combines with J gene TRBJ2-7; the D gene is possibly TRBD1 (5 bases). The CDR3 is 14 amino acids. The ends were cut back, 9 bases at V and 0 bases at J, with 15 bases in the middle. In germline, CDR1 is MDHEN, CDR2 SYDVKM. The CDR3, as DNA: TGTGCCAGTTGGGCAGGGCGTATCTCCTACGAGCAGTACTTC. Its translation is CASWAGRISYEQYF.

This clonotype has ten or more counts. Here the CDR3 DNA reads TGCGCCAGCAGCTTGGAGAAGGGGAACTATGGCTACACCTTC. It translates to CASSLEKGNYGYTF. The J gene is TRBJ1-2, the V gene TRBV5-1; TRBD1 is a possible D gene (5 bases). The CDR3 is 14 amino acids. Germline loops: CDR1 SGHRS, CDR2 YFSETQ. V was clipped by 0 bases and J by 2 bases, with 8 bases between them.

The chain carries TRBV28 and TRBJ2-2, with 11 nucleotides matching TRBD2. The germline V gene encodes CDR1 MDHEN and CDR2 SYDVKM. This CDR3 is built from 15 residues. The V segment lost 5 bases and the J segment 3 bases; nucleotides outside the gene matches: 2. CDR3 DNA sequence: TGTGCCAGCAGTGGTAGCGGGAGGGACACCGGGGAGCTGTTTTTT. It codes for CASSGSGRDTGELFF.

CDR3 in amino acids: CASSLRGTSGNEQYF. The CDR3 nucleotides read TGTGCCAGCAGTTTACGAGGGACTAGCGGGAACGAGCAGTACTTC. V gene TRBV28 combines with J gene TRBJ2-7; 13 nucleotides match TRBD2. V was pared by 2 bases and J by 5 bases, with 3 bases of the junction left unmatched. The CDR3 spans 15 residues. Germline lookup yields CDR1 MDHEN and CDR2 SYDVKM.

The genes are TRBV13 and TRBJ2-5; weak D call: TRBD2 (5 bases). The germline CDR1 and CDR2 sequences are PRHDT and FYEKMQ (reference sequence). The CDR3 has 13 amino acids. Between the trimmed V and J ends, which lost 6 bases and 5 bases, there was a span of 13 bases. In DNA form, the CDR3 reads TGTGCCAGCAGTCAGGAGGCGGAGGAGACCCAGTACTTC. It yields the protein CASSQEAEETQYF.

The chain employs TRBV5-1 and TRBJ2-5, with TRBD1 matching over 8 bases. The CDR3 is 16 residues long. Germline CDR1 and CDR2: SGHRS and YFSETQ. J gave up 4 bases and V 3 bases, and 11 bases lay outside the gene matches. CDR3 protein: CASSYSRGQGRETQYF. CDR3 coding DNA: TGCGCCAGCAGCTATTCCCGTGGACAGGGTAGAGAGACCCAGTACTTC.

The genes are TRBV19 and TRBJ2-7; D is uncertain. The germline V gene encodes CDR1 LNHDA and CDR2 SQIVND (reference sequence). Trimming removed 3 bases at V and 0 bases at J, with 12 bases between. CDR3 length equals 15 residues. The CDR3 loop is CASSIKRSFSYEQYF. DNA of the CDR3: TGTGCCAGTAGTATTAAGAGGTCTTTCTCCTACGAGCAGTACTTC.

This clonotype was seen many times. The chain uses TRBV15 and TRBJ2-2; no firm D call. The CDR3 has 15 amino acids. Germline assignment: CDR1 LNHNV and CDR2 YYDKDF (reference sequence). V lost 0 bases and J 0 bases, leaving 5 bases between the germline ends. The CDR3 spells CATSRDSANTGELFF. The DNA of the CDR3 is TGTGCCACCAGCAGAGATTCAGCGAACACCGGGGAGCTGTTTTTT.

This chain joins TRBV20-1 and TRBJ1-6; no clear D gene. Germline-derived CDR1 and CDR2 are DFQATT and SNEGSKA (reference sequence). Trimming took off 1 base at V and 0 bases at J, with 10 bases between the two ends. The CDR3 is made up of 16 amino acids. CDR3 DNA sequence: TGCAGTGCTAGAGGCAGGACCAGCTCCTATAATTCACCCCTCCACTTT. Amino acid sequence: CSARGRTSSYNSPLHF.

This clonotype was detected ten times or more. The chain uses TRBV19 and TRBJ1-1; D is perhaps TRBD1 (5 bases). V gave up 5 bases and J gave up 4 bases, with 17 bases separating them. The germline gives CDR1 LNHDA, CDR2 SQIVND (reference sequence). The CDR3 has 15 amino acids. CDR3 nucleotide sequence: TGTGCCAGTAGTTCCCGACAGACACCCAGCACTGAAGCTTTCTTT. Protein: CASSSRQTPSTEAFF.

In this sample, this clonotype turned up many times. The V gene is TRBV29-1, the J gene TRBJ1-2; 8 bases line up with TRBD1. Germline V gene sequence: CDR1 SQVTM, CDR2 ANQGSEA. The CDR3 totals 12 residues. The J segment lost 8 bases and the V segment lost 6 bases, leaving 8 bases of the junction unmatched. The CDR3 loop is CSVTQGAVGYTF. The CDR3 region has the DNA TGCAGCGTAACTCAGGGGGCGGTAGGCTACACCTTC.

This clonotype was observed at least ten times. The rearrangement links TRBV20-1 to TRBJ1-1; D is ambiguous. CDR1 is DFQATT, CDR2 SNEGSKA, per germline (reference sequence). CDR3 length equals 12 residues. Trimming left V 2 bases short and J 5 bases short, with 9 bases between. CDR3 bases: TGCAGTGCTAGAATAAGAGGTACTGAAGCTTTCTTT. Its protein product is CSARIRGTEAFF.

In this sample, this clonotype turned up many times. V is TRBV12-3 or TRBV12-4 and J is TRBJ2-2; D gene unclear. This CDR3 is 15 amino acids long. V lost 3 bases to trimming and J lost 2 bases, with 10 bases between them. This CDR3 reads CASSLTADNTGELFF. The CDR3 DNA sequence: TGTGCCAGCAGTTTGACGGCAGACAACACCGGGGAGCTGTTTTTT.

This clonotype was recorded many times. The rearrangement links TRBV20-1 to TRBJ1-2; D is ambiguous. The CDR3 has 15 residues. In germline, CDR1 is DFQATT, CDR2 SNEGSKA (reference sequence). V dropped 0 bases and J dropped 2 bases, with 13 bases sitting between them. CDR3 sequence reads: CSARDQRPTNYGYTF. The CDR3 DNA reads as TGCAGTGCTAGAGATCAGCGGCCGACCAACTATGGCTACACCTTC.

This clonotype was seen just once. This sequence joins TRBV29-1 and TRBJ1-1; D is perhaps TRBD1 (6 bases). Trimming took off 3 bases at V and 12 bases at J, with 14 bases between the two ends. The CDR3 consists of 11 residues. Germline CDR1 is SQVTM and CDR2 is ANQGSEA. The CDR3 DNA reads TGCAGCGTTGACGTACAGGGTGGGCCTTTCTTT. Encoded protein: CSVDVQGGPFF.

This clonotype has only a few counts. This chain joins TRBV6-1 and TRBJ1-2; D is perhaps TRBD1 (6 bases). This CDR3 contains 15 residues. Germline V lookup: CDR1 MNHNS, CDR2 SASEGT. Trimming pared 6 bases from V and 6 bases from J, leaving 20 bases between. The CDR3 sequence: CASRKWDNAPDGYTF. CDR3 in DNA: TGTGCCAGCAGAAAATGGGACAACGCCCCGGATGGCTACACCTTC.

The gene calls are TRBV6-7 and TRBJ2-5; D not resolved. TRBV6-7 is an open reading frame whose function is uncertain. CDR3 length: 13 residues. Trimming took off 10 bases at V and 0 bases at J, with 12 bases between the two ends. For the CDR3, the DNA is TGTGCCACCTCCTCCGAGTACCAAGAGACCCAGTACTTC. This gives the protein CATSSEYQETQYF.

This sequence joins TRBV12-3 or TRBV12-4 and TRBJ1-2, with a possible D match to TRBD1 (6 bases). This CDR3 is 14 amino acids long. V lost 0 bases, J lost 7 bases, and 12 bases lay in between. The CDR3 loop is CASSLAGGGSGYTF. The CDR3 coding sequence is TGTGCCAGCAGTTTAGCAGGGGGAGGATCTGGCTACACCTTC.

This clonotype turned up a few times. The chain has TRBV3-1 and TRBJ2-5; 14 bases map to TRBD2. The CDR3 spans 16 residues. CDR1 LGHDT and CDR2 YNNKEL come from the germline V gene (reference sequence). After removal of 3 bases from V and 5 bases from J, the junction contained 5 bases not matched to a gene. The CDR3 loop is CASSHAGLAGAETQYF. The CDR3 DNA follows: TGTGCCAGCAGCCACGCGGGACTAGCGGGGGCGGAGACCCAGTACTTC.

This clonotype was seen many times. V and J are TRBV7-9 and TRBJ2-7, with D possibly being TRBD1 (6 bases). The CDR3 length is 15 residues. Per the germline V gene, CDR1 is SEHNR and CDR2 is FQNEAQ (reference sequence). Deletions cut 5 bases from V and 4 bases from J, with 18 bases between. DNA for the CDR3: TGTGCCAGCAGCCCAGTGGGGGCCCAGGGGTACGAGCAGTACTTC. Its protein product is CASSPVGAQGYEQYF. The full variable domain, rest sourced from reference TRBV7-9 and TRBJ2-7, is DTGVSQNPRHKITKRGQNVTFRCDPISEHNRLYWYRQTLGQGPEFLTYFQNEAQLEKSRLLSDRFSAERPKGSFSTLEIQRTEQGDSAMYLCASSPVGAQGYEQYFGPGTRLTVT.

This clonotype has just a few counts. This may stem from a read error, because a much larger clone lies one nucleotide away. The rearrangement joins TRBV28 to TRBJ2-4; 9 nucleotides match TRBD2. The CDR3 sequence is 14 residues long. CDR1 MDHEN and CDR2 SYDVKM come from the germline V gene. CDR3 nucleotide sequence: TGTGCCAGCAGTTTAGGCGGGGGGGCGGACATTAAGTACTTC. Amino acid sequence: CASSLGGGADIKYF. Drawing the rest from reference TRBV28 and TRBJ2-4, the complete variable domain is DVKVTQSSRYLVKRTGEKVFLECVQDMDHENMFWYRQDPGLGLRLIYFSYDVKMKEKGDIPEGYSVSREKKERFSLILESASTNQTSMYLCASSLGGGADIKYFGAGTRLSVL.

This clonotype was recorded at least ten times. The chain has TRBV6-2 or TRBV6-3 and TRBJ1-2, with 10 bases that match TRBD1. The CDR3 extends over 17 amino acids. With 2 bases clipped from V and 4 bases from J, the junction kept 10 bases outside the gene matches. The germline V gene encodes CDR1 MNHEY and CDR2 SVGEGT. Here the CDR3 DNA reads TGTGCCAGCAGTTACACGATCGGGACAGGGGTTTTCTATGGCTACACCTTC. As protein: CASSYTIGTGVFYGYTF.

Within the sample, this clonotype is medium-sized. The chain couples TRBV27 to TRBJ2-7; D uncertain. CDR1 and CDR2 from the germline V gene are MNHEY and SMNVEV (reference sequence). Trimming took 0 bases from V and 3 from J, leaving 9 bases between them. CDR3 length equals 14 residues. CDR3 loop: CASSLSHSLYEQYF. Written as DNA, the CDR3 is TGTGCCAGCAGTTTATCACACAGCCTCTACGAGCAGTACTTC.

The sample holds many counts of this clonotype. The chain couples TRBV14 to TRBJ2-7; D gene ambiguous. The CDR3 loop spans 13 amino acids. Trimming took 0 bases from V and 8 from J, leaving 11 bases between them. The V gene's germline CDR1 is SGHDN and CDR2 FVKESK. The CDR3 DNA reads TGTGCCAGCAGCCAAGATCGAGTTGGGAAGCAGTACTTC. The encoded protein is CASSQDRVGKQYF. Drawing the rest from reference TRBV14 and TRBJ2-7, the complete variable domain is EAGVTQFPSHSVIEKGQTVTLRCDPISGHDNLYWYRRVMGKEIKFLLHFVKESKQDESGMPNNRFLAERTGGTYSTLKVQPAELEDSGVYFCASSQDRVGKQYFGPGTRLTVT.

As for this clonotype: The junction shows a germline mismatch at one end, possibly a read error. The chain links TRBV6-8 to TRBJ2-7; TRBD2 agrees at 8 bases. CDR1 MNHGY and CDR2 SAAAGT come from the germline V gene. CDR3 length equals 18 residues. The CDR3 sequence is CASSYSSKAGVSSYEQYF. The CDR3 nucleotides are TGTGCCAGCAGTTACTCAAGCAAAGCGGGAGTATCCTCCTACGAACAGTACTTC.

This clonotype was counted ten times or more. The chain employs TRBV6-5 and TRBJ1-2; 7 bases are shared with TRBD1. Germline loops: CDR1 MNHEY, CDR2 SVGAGI. The CDR3 consists of 17 residues. With 0 bases clipped from V and 6 bases from J, the junction kept 13 bases outside the gene matches. CDR3 amino acids: CASSYSYDATGRNGYTF. DNA of the CDR3: TGTGCCAGCAGTTACTCGTATGATGCGACAGGGAGAAATGGCTACACCTTC.

This clonotype showed up many times. This chain uses TRBV25-1 with TRBJ1-1; unclear D gene. CDR1 is MGHDK and CDR2 is SYGVNS in the germline V gene. The V end lost 2 bases, the J end lost 7 bases, and 11 bases lay between the germline ends. The CDR3 runs to 13 residues. The CDR3 loop is CASSEGSVDEAFF. The DNA for the CDR3 is TGTGCCAGCAGTGAAGGATCGGTGGATGAAGCTTTCTTT.

This clonotype was detected ten times or more. The chain carries TRBV6-1 and TRBJ1-5, with 10 bases that match TRBD1. CDR1 is MNHNS, CDR2 SASEGT, per germline. V trimming: 4 bases; J trimming: 10 bases; junction bases outside the gene matches: 4. The CDR3 has 13 amino acids. The CDR3 sequence is CASSVGQGFPQHF. The CDR3 DNA reads TGTGCCAGCAGTGTGGGACAGGGGTTCCCCCAGCATTTT.

This clonotype was recorded at least ten times. The J gene is TRBJ2-7, the V gene TRBV20-1; unclear D gene. The CDR3 extends over 15 amino acids. The V gene's germline CDR1 is DFQATT and CDR2 SNEGSKA (reference sequence). V was clipped by 0 bases and J by 3 bases, with 15 bases between them. The CDR3 nucleotides read TGCAGTGCTAGAGATCTAGTGTCCCCGTTCTACGAGCAGTACTTC. It yields the protein CSARDLVSPFYEQYF.